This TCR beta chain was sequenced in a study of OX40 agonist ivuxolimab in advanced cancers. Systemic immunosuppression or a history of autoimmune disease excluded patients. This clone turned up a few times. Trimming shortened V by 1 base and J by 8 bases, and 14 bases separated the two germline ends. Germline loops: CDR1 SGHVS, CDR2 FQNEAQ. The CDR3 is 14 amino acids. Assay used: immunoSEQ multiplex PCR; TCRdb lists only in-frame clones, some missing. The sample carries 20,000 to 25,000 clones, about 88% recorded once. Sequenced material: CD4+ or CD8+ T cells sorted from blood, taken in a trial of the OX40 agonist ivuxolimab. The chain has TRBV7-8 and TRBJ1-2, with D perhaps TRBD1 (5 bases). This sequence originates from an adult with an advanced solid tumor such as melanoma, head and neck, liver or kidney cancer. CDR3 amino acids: CASSLGRQGGGYTF. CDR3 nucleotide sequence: TGTGCCAGCAGCTTAGGTCGGCAGGGAGGAGGCTACACCTTC. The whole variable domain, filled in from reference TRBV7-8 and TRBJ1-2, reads GAGVSQSPRYKVAKRGQDVALRCDPISGHVSLFWYQQALGQGPEFLTYFQNEAQLDKSGLPSDRFFAERPEGSVSTLKIQRTQQEDSAVYLCASSLGRQGGGYTFGSGTRLTVV.